This is a list of T cell receptor beta chains from one sample in a study of blood T cells in healthy people across ages. TCRdb processed the 5' RACE reads anew with MiXCR; each CDR3 protein has one entry. Of about 500,000 distinct CDR3 sequences in the sample, around 24% are singletons; the top ten hold 8.7%. These same records also appear under a second study, on T cells of mothers and their children.

Specimen: blood. The receptor set was obtained from a boy between 5 and 17 years old in good health. Each CDR3 is given with its conserved first and last residue. A D gene is named only where the DNA matches it firmly. Only part of the rows carry a size: once, few, many, or a class if the clone is expanded.

>TRBV7-6|TRBJ1-1|.|few
TGTGCCAGCAGCTTAGCGGTCGGGCCGGCATTCGAAGCTTTCTTT
CASSLAVGPAFEAFF
>TRBV20-1|TRBJ1-1|.|.
TGCAGTGCTAGAGAATGGGGGGGCGGGACTGAAGCTTTCTTT
CSAREWGGGTEAFF
>TRBV20-1|TRBJ1-2|.|.
TGCAGTGCTAGGGTCGACAGCATCCTTTATGGCTACACCTTC
CSARVDSILYGYTF
>TRBV12-3/TRBV12-4|TRBJ2-5|.|few
TGTGCCAGCAGTTTTCAGGGGGGGGGAGAGACCCAGTACTTC
CASSFQGGGETQYF
>TRBV16|TRBJ1-6|.|.
TGTGCCAGCAGCCCTATTCAGGGAGGCAGGATCTCCTATAATTCACCCCTCCACTTT
CASSPIQGGRISYNSPLHF
>TRBV20-1|TRBJ1-5|TRBD1|many
TGCAGTGCTAGGTCGGACAGGGAGAATCAGCCCCAGCATTTT
CSARSDRENQPQHF
>TRBV7-9|TRBJ2-5|TRBD2|few
TGTGCCAGCAGTCAATCCGGGACTAGCGGGTATCAAGAGACCCAGTACTTC
CASSQSGTSGYQETQYF
>TRBV28|TRBJ1-2|.|.
TGTGCCAGCACCCCTGGCAGATTTTATGGCTACACCTTC
CASTPGRFYGYTF
>TRBV9|TRBJ2-1|.|.
TGTGCCAGCAGCGTAGCTGGGTCTGGTCGGGGGAATGAGCAGTTCTTC
CASSVAGSGRGNEQFF
>TRBV7-2|TRBJ1-5|.|.
TGTGCCAGCAGCTTGGAAGGCCTGGGGAACAATCAGCCCCAGCATTTT
CASSLEGLGNNQPQHF
>TRBV20-1|TRBJ2-5|TRBD2|few
TGCAGTGCTCGGCTAGCGGGATCAGGTAGAGAGACCCAGTACTTC
CSARLAGSGRETQYF
>TRBV5-1|TRBJ2-5|TRBD2|few
TGCGCCAGCAGCAGTGGGACTAGCGGGGGAGAGGAGACCCAGTACTTC
CASSSGTSGGEETQYF
>TRBV28|TRBJ1-5|.|few
TGTGCCAGCAGTTTCCCTACCGGAGTACAGCCCCAGCATTTT
CASSFPTGVQPQHF
>TRBV7-6|TRBJ1-1|TRBD1|.
TGTGCCAGCAGCTTAGGAAGAAACAGGGGGGGAACGAACACTGAAGCTTTCTTT
CASSLGRNRGGTNTEAFF
>TRBV27|TRBJ2-1|TRBD2|.
TGTGCCAGCAGTTTCGGGAGCGGGAGGGCCTTCAATGAGCAGTTCTTC
CASSFGSGRAFNEQFF
>TRBV12-3/TRBV12-4|TRBJ2-7|TRBD2|few
TGTGCCAGCAGTTTAGCGAAAGGACTAGCGGGCTCCTACGAGCAGTACTTC
CASSLAKGLAGSYEQYF
>TRBV6-5|TRBJ2-7|.|.
TGTGCCAGCAGTTACCTCGGGGGACAGAACTCGGAGCAGTACTTC
CASSYLGGQNSEQYF
>TRBV6-5|TRBJ2-3|TRBD1|few
TGTGCCAGCAGTTCGACAGGGAAGGTAACAGATACGCAGTATTTT
CASSSTGKVTDTQYF
>TRBV28|TRBJ2-3|TRBD2|many
TGTGCCAGCAGTCCTCGTGCCTGGACTAGCGGGAAGTTTAGGACAGATACGCAGTATTTT
CASSPRAWTSGKFRTDTQYF
>TRBV6-2/TRBV6-3|TRBJ2-2|TRBD1|few
TGTGCCAGCAGCAGCGGACAGGGCCACACCGGGGAGCTGTTTTTT
CASSSGQGHTGELFF
>TRBV12-3/TRBV12-4|TRBJ2-1|.|few
TGTGCCAGCAGTTTAGGACAGGTGAATGAGCAGTTCTTC
CASSLGQVNEQFF
>TRBV5-6|TRBJ2-3|.|few
TGTGCCAGCAGCTTGACAGTAAGCACAGATACGCAGTATTTT
CASSLTVSTDTQYF
>TRBV6-2/TRBV6-3|TRBJ2-1|TRBD2|few
TGTACCAGCAGTACGGGACTAGCGGGCCCCAATGAGCAGTTCTTC
CTSSTGLAGPNEQFF
>TRBV5-5|TRBJ2-7|TRBD2|.
TGTGCCAGCAGCTTTGTGGCTAGCGGGTCCTACGAGCAGTACTTC
CASSFVASGSYEQYF
>TRBV6-5|TRBJ2-5|TRBD2|few
TGTGCCAGCAGTGGACTAGTTCAAGAGACCCAGTACTTC
CASSGLVQETQYF
>TRBV6-5|TRBJ2-7|.|few
TGTGCCAGCAGCCGCGGACGCCGCCCTTACGAGCAGTACTTC
CASSRGRRPYEQYF
>TRBV7-2|TRBJ1-3|.|few
TGTGCCAGCAGCTTAGATCCGGGCGGCTCTGGAAACACCATATATTTT
CASSLDPGGSGNTIYF
>TRBV12-3/TRBV12-4|TRBJ1-1|.|.
TGTGCCAGCAGTCTGCGGACTGTAGCTTTCTTT
CASSLRTVAFF
>TRBV27|TRBJ2-3|.|.
TGTGCCAGCAGTTTTCTAAGTCATAGCACAGATACGCAGTATTTT
CASSFLSHSTDTQYF
>TRBV5-4|TRBJ1-3|TRBD1|few
TGTGCCAGCAGCCAGGACAGGGCTACTGGAAACACCATATATTTT
CASSQDRATGNTIYF
>TRBV5-1|TRBJ1-2|.|.
TGCGCCAGCAGCTTAGAGGTTAACTATGGCTACACCTTC
CASSLEVNYGYTF
>TRBV11-1|TRBJ2-1|TRBD2|few
TGTGCCAGCAGCTCCAGTAGCGGGGGGGCCATTGGTGTCGGCTACAATGAGCAGTTCTTC
CASSSSSGGAIGVGYNEQFF
>TRBV7-2|TRBJ2-3|.|.
TGTGCCAGCAGCCCCCCCAGGCGGGGAGCGAGGGATACGCAGTATTTT
CASSPPRRGARDTQYF
>TRBV7-9|TRBJ2-7|.|few
TGTGCCAGCAGCTTTAGCTCAGCATCCTACGAGCAGTACTTC
CASSFSSASYEQYF
>TRBV14|TRBJ2-1|.|.
TGTGCCAGCAGCCAAGGGCTGGACCCCGGGGAAGCTGAGCAGTTCTTC
CASSQGLDPGEAEQFF
>TRBV18|TRBJ2-1|.|few
TGTGCCAGCTCACCCGGGACAGGGAGGACTAGCGGAGCTTACAATGAGCAGTTCTTC
CASSPGTGRTSGAYNEQFF
>TRBV5-5|TRBJ1-4|.|few
TGTGCCAGCAGCGCTCGAGTGGGTAATGAAAAACTGTTTTTT
CASSARVGNEKLFF
>TRBV11-2|TRBJ2-7|.|few
TGTGCCAGCAGCTTAGAGATCTGGGACGAGCAGTACTTC
CASSLEIWDEQYF
>TRBV7-2|TRBJ2-7|.|few
TGTGCCAGCAGCCCGTCGACGGGGCGGTCCTACGAGCAGTACTTC
CASSPSTGRSYEQYF
>TRBV2|TRBJ1-1|.|few
TGTGCCATAGACGGATTGATGAACACTGAAGCTTTCTTT
CAIDGLMNTEAFF
>TRBV6-6|TRBJ2-1|.|.
TGTGCCAGCAGTTACGAGGCCCAGGATGAGCAGTTCTTC
CASSYEAQDEQFF
>TRBV6-1|TRBJ1-5|TRBD1|few
TGTGCCAGCAGAGCAACGACAGGGGGCTTCAATCAGCCCCAGCATTTT
CASRATTGGFNQPQHF
>TRBV6-1|TRBJ2-7|.|.
TGTGCCAGCAGTGAACCGCAGGGTATCGCCTACGAGCAGTACTTC
CASSEPQGIAYEQYF
>TRBV28|TRBJ2-2|.|few
TGTGCCAGCAGTTTTTTTTTACTAGCAGAGAGCACCGGGGAGCTGTTTTTT
CASSFFLLAESTGELFF
>TRBV20-1|TRBJ1-5|TRBD1|few
TGCAGTGCTGTTACAGGGGGTGGGGGTGGTCAGCCCCAGCATTTT
CSAVTGGGGGQPQHF
>TRBV25-1|TRBJ2-3|.|.
TGTGCCAGCAGCCAGAATCCCCCAGATACGCAGTATTTT
CASSQNPPDTQYF
>TRBV3-1|TRBJ2-7|TRBD1|few
TGTGGCAGCAGGATGACAGGGGGTGTCTACGAGCAGTACTTC
CGSRMTGGVYEQYF
>TRBV20-1|TRBJ2-7|.|.
TGCAGCCTCCCCCGAAGCTCCTACGAGCAGTACTTC
CSLPRSSYEQYF
>TRBV29-1|TRBJ2-2|.|.
TGCAGCGTTGAAACCGACGGGGAGCTGTTTTTT
CSVETDGELFF
>TRBV4-3|TRBJ2-1|TRBD2|.
TGCGCCAGCAGCCAAAGCCCTACTAGCGGGAGGGGCAATGAGCAGTTCTTC
CASSQSPTSGRGNEQFF
>TRBV12-3/TRBV12-4|TRBJ2-5|TRBD1|once
TGTGCCAGCAGTTTAGCGACGGGACAGGGTGGGGAGACCCAGTACTTC
CASSLATGQGGETQYF
>TRBV7-3|TRBJ2-5|.|.
TGTGCCAGCAGCTTAAACCGGGAGAGGACCCAGTACTTC
CASSLNRERTQYF
>TRBV4-3|TRBJ1-2|TRBD1|few
TGCGCCAGCAGCCAAAGGGGCGGGACAGGGGCCGATGGCTACACCTTC
CASSQRGGTGADGYTF
>TRBV7-9|TRBJ2-2|.|few
TGTGCCAGCAGCCTCCACCCCGGGGAGCTGTTTTTT
CASSLHPGELFF
>TRBV24-1|TRBJ2-2|.|.
TGTGCCACCAGTGACATGGACTCGAACACCGGGGAGCTGTTTTTT
CATSDMDSNTGELFF
>TRBV29-1|TRBJ2-7|.|few
TGCAGCGTTGTGCTAGCGTACTCCTACGAGCAGTACTTC
CSVVLAYSYEQYF